This is a list of T cell receptor beta chains from one sample in a study of CD8 T cells in Susac syndrome. TCRdb redid the calling of the immunoSEQ multiplex PCR reads with MiXCR, one entry per CDR3 protein. The sample holds some 100,000 distinct CDR3 sequences; about 95% are singletons and the top ten take 0.25% to 0.35%. The sequencing sample was made of CD8+ T cells from PBMCs. The receptors shown here come from a human donor with Susac syndrome. CDR3s include the opening cysteine and the closing phenylalanine or tryptophan. D genes are given only for firm matches. Size is omitted from some rows. Given values are once, few, many or a class for expanded clones.

TRBJ2-7	TRBV12-2	.	.	CASRFLEEQYF	TGTGCAAGTCGGTTCCTTGAGGAGCAGTACTTC
TRBJ2-3	TRBV2	.	TRBD1	CASSRGQLNAADTQYF	TGTGCCAGCAGTCGGGGACAGCTGAATGCGGCAGATACGCAGTATTTT
TRBJ2-7	TRBV9	.	.	CASSVGPGPSYEQYF	TGTGCCAGCAGCGTAGGCCCAGGCCCCTCCTACGAGCAGTACTTC
TRBJ2-3	TRBV24-1	.	.	CATSDPTSTDTQYF	TGTGCCACCAGTGATCCGACTAGCACAGATACGCAGTATTTT
TRBJ2-7	TRBV29-1	.	TRBD2	CSVSGNRYSGRGVGEQYF	TGCAGCGTTTCTGGCAACCGGTATAGCGGGAGAGGAGTCGGCGAGCAGTACTTC
TRBJ2-1	TRBV20-1	.	TRBD2	CSARAPTSRSTYNEQFF	TGCAGTGCTAGAGCTCCGACTAGCAGAAGCACCTACAATGAGCAGTTCTTC
TRBJ2-2	TRBV2	.	.	CASKGSLTGLRGGELFF	TGTGCCAGCAAGGGGAGTTTAACAGGATTAAGAGGCGGGGAGCTGTTTTTT
TRBJ2-7	TRBV14	.	.	CASSQLPGASYEQYF	TGTGCCAGCAGCCAACTCCCGGGGGCATCCTACGAGCAGTACTTC
TRBJ1-1	TRBV6-2/TRBV6-3	.	.	CASRLRAVNTEAFF	TGTGCCAGCAGGCTCCGGGCAGTCAACACTGAAGCTTTCTTT
TRBJ1-4	TRBV15	.	.	CATSRDPGEKLFF	TGTGCCACCAGCAGAGACCCGGGGGAAAAACTGTTTTTT
TRBJ2-2	TRBV14	.	.	CASSPGHYTGELFF	TGTGCCAGCAGCCCGGGACACTACACCGGGGAGCTGTTTTTT
TRBJ2-1	TRBV2	.	.	CASSGGPGSYNEQFF	TGTGCCAGCAGTGGAGGGCCCGGCTCCTACAATGAGCAGTTCTTC
TRBJ2-3	TRBV4-1	.	.	CASTGPDGTTDTQYF	TGCGCCAGCACCGGACCGGACGGAACCACAGATACGCAGTATTTT
TRBJ1-2	TRBV3-1	.	.	CASSQDRPRGYTF	TGTGCCAGCAGCCAAGATCGGCCAAGGGGCTACACCTTC
TRBJ1-2	TRBV6-5	once	.	CASSFTGGDWGTF	TGTGCCAGCAGTTTTACAGGCGGGGATTGGGGGACCTTC
TRBJ2-1	TRBV5-4	.	TRBD2	CASSLAGTSNEQFF	TGTGCCAGCAGCCTCGCCGGGACTAGCAATGAGCAGTTCTTC
TRBJ2-7	TRBV29-1	.	TRBD2	CSVVGSGRAQYF	TGCAGCGTTGTCGGGAGCGGGAGGGCCCAGTACTTC
TRBJ1-5	TRBV19	.	.	CASSIPGQVRQPQHF	TGTGCCAGTAGTATACCCGGGCAAGTTCGTCAGCCCCAGCATTTT
TRBJ2-3	TRBV7-6	.	TRBD2	CASTLRGGTDTQYF	TGTGCCAGCACCCTACGGGGGGGCACAGATACGCAGTATTTT
TRBJ1-2	TRBV29-1	.	.	CSVEDPRQRGYTF	TGCAGCGTTGAAGATCCCCGCCAACGGGGCTACACCTTC
TRBJ1-1	TRBV10-2	.	.	CASSVWVNTEAFF	TGCGCCAGCAGTGTTTGGGTGAACACTGAAGCTTTCTTT
TRBJ1-1	TRBV6-5	.	TRBD1	CASSYSTGNEAFF	TGTGCCAGCAGTTATTCGACAGGGAATGAAGCTTTCTTT
TRBJ1-5	TRBV6-1	.	.	CASTGHRPTPQHF	TGTGCCAGCACCGGACATAGGCCGACTCCCCAGCATTTT
TRBJ2-4	TRBV29-1	.	.	CSVRGRQNIQYF	TGCAGCGTTCGCGGACGGCAAAACATTCAGTACTTC
TRBJ2-3	TRBV2	.	TRBD2	CASIQGLPRDTQYF	TGTGCCAGCATCCAGGGACTACCGAGGGATACGCAGTATTTT
TRBJ2-1	TRBV18	.	TRBD2	CASSPASGNDEQFF	TGTGCCAGCTCACCCGCTAGCGGGAACGATGAGCAGTTCTTC
TRBJ1-4	TRBV9	.	.	CASSPPGGEEKLFF	TGTGCCAGCAGCCCTCCGGGGGGGGAGGAAAAACTGTTTTTT
TRBJ2-5	TRBV20-1	once	TRBD2	CSAQSGRMETQYF	TGCAGTGCACAGAGCGGGAGGATGGAGACCCAGTACTTC
TRBJ2-2	TRBV15	.	.	CATSRGVEGNTGELFF	TGTGCCACCAGCAGAGGTGTAGAGGGGAACACCGGGGAGCTGTTTTTT
TRBJ1-2	TRBV15	.	TRBD1	CATSTQDRRDGYTF	TGTGCCACCAGCACCCAGGACAGGAGGGATGGCTACACCTTC